Listed below are T cell receptor beta chains from one sample, sequenced in a study of technical replicates of blood from several donors. Profiled with immunoSEQ multiplex PCR; TCRdb holds only in-frame clones, not every one. The data hold tens of thousands of clones, with 96% observed a single time. Specimen: T cells isolated from PBMCs. The receptor source for this set is a human donor in good health. Both conserved end residues are part of each CDR3. Fields, in order: V gene, CDR3 length, CDR3 protein.

>TRBV27|14
CASSWGRSTDTQYF
>TRBV29-1|14
CSVELPGTNYEQYF
>TRBV2|13
CASGQGARDTQYF
>TRBV11-3|13
CASSSQGWTEAFF
>TRBV7-7|13
CASSPGQAGELFF
>TRBV11-2|16
CASSSWTGPNTGELFF
>TRBV27|13
CASSFSPNNGYTF
>TRBV5-5|17
CASSRGPAGARNGELFF
>TRBV5-8|14
CASTWRDRGGGYTF
>TRBV7-9|12
CASSLDLELQHF
>TRBV27|15
CASSLDPQGVYGYTF
>TRBV4-1|16
CASSQDPAGGRNEQFF
>TRBV11-2|15
CASSSTGGSPYEQYF
>TRBV7-9|19
CASSLVRWDDGRAGYGYTF
>TRBV4-1|15
CASSGTGFTGNTIYF
>TRBV6-4|15
CASSDSSGGADTQYF
>TRBV4-1|13
CASSGGGNQPQHF
>TRBV5-4|14
CASQRGPSSYEQYF
>TRBV28|17
CASSSPPSGISYNEQFF
>TRBV6-1|14
CASSDGQEGQPQHF
>TRBV5-6|12
CASSLGAGGAFF
>TRBV7-6|16
CASSQPGTGATDTQYF
>TRBV10-3|15
CAISGTRGQTYEQYF
>TRBV14|13
CASSPRVTYEQYF
>TRBV28|15
CASSLRGTSNEKLFF
>TRBV6-5|14
CASGGQGSSYEQYF
>TRBV13|14
CASSFMGGGPEAFF
>TRBV19|17
CASSMASFSGRTYEQYF
>TRBV15|14
CATSRDPLGQPQHF
>TRBV28|13
CASRQGAKNIQYF
>TRBV5-1|14
CASSQSGGPYEQYF
>TRBV9|15
CASSVPTGGDEKLFF
>TRBV7-9|15
CASSLVGPGTYEQYF
>TRBV18|17
CASSPPVGGGSSYEQYF
>TRBV7-9|15
CASSRRGGNNSPLHF
>TRBV4-2|18
CASSQDEVTAGGDNEQFF
>TRBV28|14
CASSPGGGNTEAFF
>TRBV5-5|15
CASSPSRGSIETQYF
>TRBV29-1|17
CSVEEPQGVSGANVLTF
>TRBV5-5|17
CASSLKREVPTSYEQYF